Below, 5 T cell receptor beta chains from the same sample are listed, as sequenced in a study of T cells after yellow fever vaccination. TCRdb used MiXCR to reprocess the 5' RACE reads, holding one entry per CDR3 protein. The sample holds 250,000 to 400,000 distinct CDR3 sequences, over 4% seen once. The sequences come from PBMCs, collected 5 days after the yellow fever booster vaccination. All receptors come from a man younger than 35 who received the YFV17D yellow fever vaccine.

The chain is built from TRBV6-2 or TRBV6-3 and TRBJ2-5; 14 bases agree with TRBD2. CDR1 MNHEY and CDR2 SVGEGT come from the germline V gene. The CDR3 spans 16 residues. Trimming cost V 6 bases and J 6 bases; bases outside gene matches: 9. CDR3 sequence reads: CASSTPTSGGAKTQYF. CDR3 in DNA: TGTGCCAGCAGCACCCCGACTAGCGGGGGGGCGAAGACCCAGTACTTC.

This clonotype has ten or more counts. The CDR3 here is CASSLTAGGMYQETQYF. CDR3 bases: TGTGCCAGCAGCTTAACCGCAGGGGGGATGTACCAAGAGACCCAGTACTTC. The chain carries TRBV7-3 and TRBJ2-5; TRBD1 might be the D (7 bases). Trimming took off 0 bases at V and 0 bases at J, with 14 bases between the two ends. The CDR3 sequence is 17 residues long. Germline CDR1 is SGHTA and CDR2 is FQGTGA.

This clonotype was detected many times. The chain links TRBV4-1 to TRBJ1-1, with D maybe TRBD1 (6 bases). This CDR3 has 12 amino acids. Germline lookup yields CDR1 MGHRA and CDR2 YSYEKL. V lost 3 bases and J 8 bases, leaving 10 bases between the germline ends. CDR3 in amino acids: CASSQFRGEAFF. As DNA, the CDR3 is TGCGCCAGCAGCCAGTTCAGGGGCGAAGCTTTCTTT.

The V gene is TRBV20-1, the J gene TRBJ2-3, with D perhaps matching TRBD2 (6 bases). Between the trimmed V and J ends, which lost 5 bases and 4 bases, there was a span of 16 bases. The CDR3 sequence is 14 residues long. Germline-derived CDR1 and CDR2 are DFQATT and SNEGSKA (reference sequence). The CDR3 DNA sequence: TGCAGTGCTCCCGGGACTGGGGCGGCAGATACGCAGTATTTT. It codes for CSAPGTGAADTQYF.

A few counts support this clonotype. The V call is TRBV6-1, the J call TRBJ1-6; D unresolved. Trimming removed 2 bases from V and 7 bases from J, with 15 bases in between. Germline CDR1 is MNHNS and CDR2 is SASEGT. The CDR3 has 16 residues. The CDR3 nucleotides read TGTGCCAGCAGTGAAATACAGTCCCGGTGGAATTCACCCCTCCACTTT. Protein product: CASSEIQSRWNSPLHF.